This record covers a single T cell receptor (beta chain). Its antigen is not identified. The sample is drawn from a study of PD-1 blockade in classical Hodgkin lymphoma. The germline V gene has CDR1 MNHEY and CDR2 SMNVEV (reference sequence). This CDR3 has 13 residues. J lost 8 bases, V lost 2 bases, and 3 bases had no gene match. The repertoire was sequenced with immunoSEQ multiplex PCR; TCRdb's copy has only in-frame clones and lacks some. The table includes some 21,000 clones, around 68% detected once. Exposure to brentuximab vedotin varied, and each patient had relapsed following autologous stem cell transplantation. Study conclusions and caveats: The origin of the repertoire differences remains undefined, with disease activity or prior therapy as possible causes. Newly diagnosed patients were reported to exhibit reduced baseline TCR diversity relative to healthy donors.

The clonotype comes from a human donor with classical Hodgkin lymphoma. The specimen was peripheral blood mononuclear cells (PBMCs), collected at baseline. The genes are TRBV27 and TRBJ1-2, with 9 positions matching TRBD1. This CDR3 reads CASSLRQGVGYTF. The CDR3 DNA follows: TGTGCCAGCAGTTTAAGACAGGGGGTCGGCTACACCTTC.